One and the same sample provided the 26 T cell receptor beta chains below, sequenced in a study of shared clonotypes between healthy human individuals. TCRdb's copy holds only in-frame clones and misses some; the assay was immunoSEQ multiplex PCR. The table has over 2 million clones, around 90% seen once. The sequenced sample was naive CD4+ T cells from PBMCs. Subset reported: CD45RA+ positively selected. The receptors were gathered from a man aged 18 to 29 in good health. Some clones in this sample may be carry-over from other donors' samples.

As regards this clone: Different DNA sequences within this sample yield the same CDR3. The genes are TRBV28 and TRBJ2-7; TRBD1 matches at 8 bases. CDR1 is MDHEN, CDR2 SYDVKM, per germline. The CDR3 covers 15 residues. J gave up 1 base and V 5 bases, and 7 bases lay outside the gene matches. CDR3 bases: TGTGCCAGCAGTCCCCCCGGACAGGGATCCTACGAGCAGTACTTC. As protein: CASSPPGQGSYEQYF.

The chain carries TRBV28 and TRBJ2-1; TRBD2 aligns across 9 bases. From germline, CDR1 is MDHEN and CDR2 SYDVKM. The CDR3 extends over 17 amino acids. The trim removed 8 bases at V and 2 bases at J, leaving 13 bases unmatched. The CDR3 nucleotides are TGTGCCAGCCCGTCTTCCCTGGCGGGAGGGACCTACAATGAGCAGTTCTTC. Its translation: CASPSSLAGGTYNEQFF.

The chain employs TRBV29-1 and TRBJ1-1; TRBD1 matches 7 bases. The V gene end was trimmed by 6 bases and the J gene end by 3 bases; junction bases not matched to a gene: 10. Germline CDR1 and CDR2: SQVTM and ANQGSEA. The CDR3 runs 14 residues. CDR3 in amino acids: CSVGDRVRDTEAFF. CDR3 coding DNA: TGCAGCGTCGGCGACAGGGTCAGAGACACTGAAGCTTTCTTT.

This chain links TRBV15 with TRBJ1-1; D call uncertain. This CDR3 has 16 residues. The V gene's germline CDR1 is LNHNV and CDR2 YYDKDF (reference sequence). The ends were cut back, 5 bases at V and 5 bases at J, with 21 bases in the middle. The CDR3 here is CATSPTQSTAFTEAFF. As DNA, the CDR3 is TGTGCCACCAGCCCGACACAAAGCACCGCTTTTACTGAAGCTTTCTTT.

The gene calls are TRBV11-3 and TRBJ2-1; D might be TRBD1 or TRBD2, each matching 5 bases. The CDR3 is made up of 15 amino acids. V lost 5 bases, J lost 4 bases, and 15 bases lay in between. Germline assignment: CDR1 SGHNT and CDR2 YENEEA. CDR3 in DNA: TGTGCCAGCAGCCCGACCCGCGAGGGGTACAATGAGCAGTTCTTC. The encoded protein is CASSPTREGYNEQFF. Complete variable domain (other parts from reference TRBV11-3 and TRBJ2-1): EAGVVQSPRYKIIEKKQPVAFWCNPISGHNTLYWYLQNLGQGPELLIRYENEEAVDDSQLPKDRFSAERLKGVDSTLKIQPAELGDSAVYLCASSPTREGYNEQFFGPGTRLTVL.

V and J are TRBV7-3 and TRBJ2-3; TRBD2 aligns across 11 bases. The CDR3 is 16 amino acids. Germline CDR1 is SGHTA and CDR2 is FQGTGA. V lost 5 bases to trimming and J lost 6 bases; unmatched junction nucleotides: 10. CDR3 bases: TGTGCCAGCAGCCAATTTGTAGCGGGAGGGAGTGATACGCAGTATTTT. This codes for CASSQFVAGGSDTQYF.

V and J are TRBV19 and TRBJ1-1; 12 positions agree with TRBD1. V lost 6 bases, J lost 5 bases, and 22 bases stayed unmatched. Germline-derived CDR1 and CDR2 are LNHDA and SQIVND (reference sequence). The CDR3 has 20 residues. The CDR3 DNA is TGTGCCAGTAGCATAAGGGGGGACAGGGGGCTGTATAGGCCATATACTGAAGCTTTCTTT. Its translation: CASSIRGDRGLYRPYTEAFF.

The rearrangement links TRBV6-1 to TRBJ2-1, with 9 bases lining up with TRBD1. Trimming took 7 bases from V and 8 from J; bases not matched to a gene: 12. The CDR3 sequence is 15 residues long. The germline V gene has CDR1 MNHNS and CDR2 SASEGT. DNA of the CDR3: TGTGCCAGCACTAGGCGGGGGACAGGGTTCGATGAGCAGTTCTTC. It translates to CASTRRGTGFDEQFF.

The rearrangement joins TRBV4-3 to TRBJ2-2, with 12 nucleotides matching TRBD2. V shed 3 bases and J 7 bases; nucleotides not matched to a gene: 6. This CDR3 contains 16 residues. Germline V gives CDR1 LGHNA, CDR2 YSLEER. CDR3 bases: TGCGCCAGCAGCCATACTAGCGGGAGGTCAAGCGGGGAGCTGTTTTTT. Protein sequence: CASSHTSGRSSGELFF.

The rearrangement links TRBV6-1 to TRBJ1-5, with unresolved D. The CDR3 totals 16 residues. Trimming pared 4 bases from V and 0 bases from J, leaving 13 bases between. Germline CDR1 and CDR2: MNHNS and SASEGT. CDR3 sequence reads: CASSATWGNSNQPQHF. Here the CDR3 DNA reads TGTGCCAGCAGTGCCACCTGGGGAAATAGCAATCAGCCCCAGCATTTT.

The V call is TRBV18, the J call TRBJ2-7, with 8 bases matching TRBD1. CDR1 KGHSH and CDR2 LQKENI come from the germline V gene. CDR3 length: 16 residues. V lost 3 bases and J lost 7; bases outside the gene matches: 14. The CDR3 spells CASSPQGQGVSGEQYF. CDR3 coding DNA: TGTGCCAGCTCACCTCAAGGACAGGGCGTTTCGGGGGAGCAGTACTTC.

The V and J genes are TRBV5-1 and TRBJ2-1, with TRBD1 identical over 7 bases. Germline CDR1 is SGHRS and CDR2 is YFSETQ. This CDR3 is 16 amino acids long. Unmatched junction bases numbered 7, after V lost 0 bases and J lost 4 bases. The CDR3 reads CASSLGGTAVYNEQFF. The CDR3, as DNA: TGCGCCAGCAGCTTGGGAGGGACAGCCGTTTACAATGAGCAGTTCTTC.

J is TRBJ2-5 and V is TRBV5-6; 7 nucleotides align to TRBD2. Trimming at V came to 4 bases and at J to 5 bases, leaving 17 bases not matched to a gene. The V gene's germline CDR1 is SGHDT and CDR2 YYEEEE. This CDR3 is built from 17 residues. The CDR3 is CASSPWTSKRWGETQYF. The CDR3 nucleotides are TGTGCCAGCAGCCCGTGGACTAGTAAGCGCTGGGGGGAGACCCAGTACTTC.

The chain employs TRBV9 and TRBJ2-7; 13 positions match TRBD2. V lost 2 bases to trimming and J lost 0 bases; unmatched junction nucleotides: 8. The CDR3 contains 18 residues. Germline V lookup: CDR1 SGDLS, CDR2 YYNGEE. CDR3 sequence reads: CASSVGLAGSLSSYEQYF. CDR3 in DNA: TGTGCCAGCAGCGTGGGACTAGCGGGGAGCCTGAGCTCCTACGAGCAGTACTTC.

The chain carries TRBV5-6 and TRBJ2-2; TRBD1 is a possible D gene (6 bases). The V end was cut by 3 bases, the J end by 4 bases, with 19 bases between. This CDR3 spans 17 amino acids. Germline-derived CDR1 and CDR2 are SGHDT and YYEEEE. CDR3 DNA: TGTGCCAGCAGCTCTGGTCCCACAGGGTTCGGCACCGGGGAGCTGTTTTTT. It encodes CASSSGPTGFGTGELFF.

The V gene is TRBV29-1, the J gene TRBJ1-5; weak D call: TRBD1 (5 bases). This CDR3 spans 15 amino acids. V was pared by 6 bases and J by 0 bases, with 15 bases between. The V gene's germline CDR1 is SQVTM and CDR2 ANQGSEA. In DNA, the CDR3 is TGCAGCGTCGATTCAGAAGGGGCTAGCAATCAGCCCCAGCATTTT. Its protein is CSVDSEGASNQPQHF.

This sequence joins TRBV19 and TRBJ2-7; D possibly corresponds to TRBD1 (5 bases). Germline V gene data show CDR1 as LNHDA and CDR2 as SQIVND (reference sequence). With 4 bases removed from V and 0 bases from J, the gap between germline ends came to 10 bases. This CDR3 region has 14 residues. Written as DNA, the CDR3 is TGTGCCAGTAGTACGAGACAGAACTCCTACGAGCAGTACTTC. This sequence encodes CASSTRQNSYEQYF.

The V gene is TRBV28, the J gene TRBJ2-1; D is unclear. The CDR3 has 15 residues. Germline values: CDR1 MDHEN, CDR2 SYDVKM. The germline V and J ends were trimmed by 6 bases and 0 bases, with 12 bases remaining between them. The CDR3 sequence is CASRELARSYNEQFF. For the CDR3, the DNA is TGTGCCAGCAGAGAGCTGGCCCGCTCCTACAATGAGCAGTTCTTC.

The chain joins TRBV5-1 to TRBJ1-2; D is perhaps TRBD1 (5 bases). The CDR3 spans 14 residues. Looked up from germline, CDR1 is SGHRS and CDR2 is YFSETQ. The V gene lost 2 bases and the J gene lost 4 bases, with 12 bases spanning the gap. The CDR3 here is CASSFEGIGYGYTF. In DNA, the CDR3 is TGCGCCAGCAGCTTTGAGGGGATCGGCTATGGCTACACCTTC.

This clone was counted once. Additional DNA sequences in this sample encode the identical CDR3. The chain has TRBV7-2 and TRBJ2-5; TRBD1 matches 8 bases. The CDR3 is 15 residues long. V shed 0 bases and J 1 base; nucleotides not matched to a gene: 1. Germline V CDR1 and CDR2: SGHTA, FQGNSA. The CDR3: CASSLAGQGQETQYF. DNA for the CDR3: TGTGCCAGCAGCTTAGCCGGACAGGGCCAAGAGACCCAGTACTTC.

The genes are TRBV9 and TRBJ2-7; 7 nucleotides agree with TRBD1. Trimming at V came to 0 bases and at J to 5 bases, leaving 5 bases not matched to a gene. The CDR3 has 14 amino acids. Germline CDR1 SGDLS, CDR2 YYNGEE. Here the CDR3 DNA reads TGTGCCAGCAGCGTAGGACAGGGAATGGACGAGCAGTACTTC. Translating it yields CASSVGQGMDEQYF.

This chain uses TRBV6-1 with TRBJ1-1, with TRBD1 matching 8 bases. Germline trimming cut 2 bases from V and 1 base from J; bases unmatched to any gene: 12. Germline-derived CDR1 and CDR2 are MNHNS and SASEGT. CDR3 length: 18 amino acids. The CDR3 nucleotides are TGTGCCAGCAGTGAAACATATTCTCAGGGGGCTGGGAACACTGAAGCTTTCTTT. Translating gives CASSETYSQGAGNTEAFF.

V gene TRBV5-1 combines with J gene TRBJ1-5; 8 bases are a match to TRBD1. The ends lost 7 bases at V and 5 bases at J; junction bases unmatched: 8. The CDR3 spans 14 residues. CDR1 and CDR2 from the germline V gene are SGHRS and YFSETQ. The chain's CDR3 is CASLPDRGYQPQHF. In nucleotides, the CDR3 is TGCGCCAGCCTGCCCGACAGGGGCTATCAGCCCCAGCATTTT.

The V call is TRBV25-1, the J call TRBJ1-4; the match to TRBD1 covers 9 bases. This CDR3 comprises 16 residues. V dropped 6 bases and J dropped 5; count of bases not matched to a gene: 10. Germline CDR1 and CDR2: MGHDK and SYGVNS. CDR3 region: CASSPGTGILNEKLFF. CDR3 nucleotides: TGTGCCAGCAGCCCCGGGACAGGGATACTAAATGAAAAACTGTTTTTT.

The gene calls are TRBV7-2 and TRBJ2-5; D assignment may be TRBD1 or TRBD2 (6 bases each). The length of the CDR3 is 16 residues. Germline CDR1 is SGHTA and CDR2 is FQGNSA. Trimming shortened V by 2 bases and J by 5 bases, and 18 bases separated the two germline ends. The CDR3 DNA sequence: TGTGCCAGCAGCTTATTGGCCGCCCAGGGGAGGGAGACCCAGTACTTC. This sequence encodes CASSLLAAQGRETQYF.

This chain uses TRBV21-1 with TRBJ2-7; TRBD2 was called by the table and not checked on the DNA. TRBV21-1 is given as a pseudogene. The CDR3 is 17 residues long. The CDR3 region has the DNA TGTGCCAGCAGCGAGATTAGCGGAGGAACCTTCTCCTACGAGCAGTACTTC. Amino acid sequence: CASSEISGGTFSYEQYF.